The 27 T cell receptor beta chains in this list originate from one sample, sequenced in a study of blood T cells in healthy people across ages (dated by TCRdb to the mid-2010s). Receptors were amplified or captured by 5' RACE. Sequenced on an Illumina HiSeq 2500. A second PCR of roughly 7 to 11 cycles was performed with a sample-barcoded 5' primer and a J-beta primer mix. TCRdb applied fastp at Q25 and MiXCR to the public reads, then kept only in-frame beta chains. Merged by CDR3 protein, the rows form single entries marked with the most common genes and DNA. The sample yields around 1.1 million distinct CDR3 sequences; more than 30% were counted once. The ten largest account for around 13% of the sample. Specimen: blood. The receptors were sampled from a man in his late teens or twenties in good health.

This chain joins TRBV7-2 and TRBJ1-2, with D possibly being TRBD1 (5 bases). The germline V gene has CDR1 SGHTA and CDR2 FQGNSA. V was pared by 5 bases and J by 10 bases, with 14 bases between. The length of the CDR3 is 12 residues. This chain's CDR3 is CASSPRGGYYTF. CDR3 DNA sequence: TGTGCCAGCAGCCCCCGTGGGGGGTACTACACCTTC.

The V call is TRBV4-3, the J call TRBJ2-3; D call uncertain. The CDR3 is made up of 13 amino acids. Between the trimmed V and J ends, which lost 0 bases and 5 bases, there was a span of 6 bases. The germline CDR1 and CDR2 sequences are LGHNA and YSLEER. The CDR3 spells CASSQETGDTQYF. The CDR3 nucleotides are TGCGCCAGCAGCCAAGAAACGGGAGATACGCAGTATTTT.

The chain joins TRBV4-3 to TRBJ2-5, with 8 bases that match TRBD2. The DNA end favors TRBJ2-7, so the J call may be wrong. Germline-derived CDR1 and CDR2 are LGHNA and YSLEER. This CDR3 has 15 residues. Written as DNA, the CDR3 is TGCGCCAGCAGCCAAGATAACGGCGGGGGGTTCGAGCAGTACTTC. Translation gives CASSQDNGGGFEQYF.

This clonotype was detected only a few times. This chain uses TRBV29-1 with TRBJ2-1; D ambiguous. V lost 4 bases, J lost 7 bases, and 8 bases lay in between. The CDR3 totals 11 residues. Germline-derived CDR1 and CDR2 are SQVTM and ANQGSEA. The CDR3 DNA follows: TGCAGCGTTGGACGGTCAAATGAGCAGTTCTTC. This codes for CSVGRSNEQFF.

This clonotype was found many times. The gene calls are TRBV20-1 and TRBJ2-1, with D possibly matching TRBD2 (5 bases). V lost 1 base and J 1 base, leaving 8 bases between the germline ends. CDR3 length: 14 amino acids. Germline CDR1 and CDR2: DFQATT and SNEGSKA (reference sequence). The CDR3 coding sequence is TGCAGTGCTAGAGGGTGGGAGTCCTACAATGAGCAGTTCTTC. It encodes CSARGWESYNEQFF.

There are many counts of this clonotype. The germline gene is not matched at one end of the junction; a read error may be the cause. The chain combines TRBV12-3 or TRBV12-4 with TRBJ2-5; D gene uncertain. The CDR3 covers 13 residues. This CDR3 is CASSFGRQETQYF. For the CDR3, the DNA is TGCGCCAGCAGCTTCGGAAGACAAGAGACCCAGTACTTC.

This chain uses TRBV20-1 with TRBJ1-2; no clear D gene. Trimming removed 3 bases at V and 7 bases at J, with 9 bases between. The V gene's germline CDR1 is DFQATT and CDR2 SNEGSKA (reference sequence). The CDR3 runs to 11 residues. The DNA of the CDR3 is TGCAGTGCTAGTCAGGAGTCTGGCTACACCTTC. Translating gives CSASQESGYTF.

The genes are TRBV6-6 and TRBJ2-3; D may correspond to TRBD1 or TRBD2 (6 bases each). Germline-derived CDR1 and CDR2 are MNHNY and SVGAGI (reference sequence). The CDR3 sequence is 16 residues long. The V end lost 7 bases, the J end lost 3 bases, and 20 bases lay between the germline ends. The CDR3 coding sequence is TGTGCCAGCAAAAAAGGTGCGGGACAAGTTACAGATACGCAGTATTTT. Translated: CASKKGAGQVTDTQYF.

The DNA of the CDR3 is TGTGCCAGCAGTTTCTCGACCGGGGGGGGCGGCTACACCTTC. Its translation: CASSFSTGGGGYTF. This chain connects TRBV12-3 or TRBV12-4 to TRBJ1-2; TRBD1 is a possible D gene (6 bases). V lost 3 bases and J lost 8, with 16 bases in between. The CDR3 extends over 14 amino acids.

The chain joins TRBV4-1 to TRBJ2-1; unclear D gene. V gave up 3 bases and J gave up 8 bases, with 8 bases separating them. The V gene's germline CDR1 is MGHRA and CDR2 YSYEKL. CDR3 length: 12 amino acids. The CDR3 nucleotides are TGCGCCAGCAGCCACCTTACCCATGAGCAGTTCTTC. Residues: CASSHLTHEQFF.

The chain joins TRBV10-3 to TRBJ1-4; D unresolved. Trimming took off 3 bases at V and 9 bases at J, with 11 bases between the two ends. The CDR3 is 13 residues long. From germline, CDR1 is ENHRY and CDR2 SYGVKD. CDR3 nucleotide sequence: TGTGCCATCAGTGAAGACTTAGCAAAAAAACTGTTTTTT. It specifies CAISEDLAKKLFF.

The V and J genes are TRBV9 and TRBJ1-2, with D uncertain. Germline CDR1 SGDLS, CDR2 YYNGEE. V lost 0 bases and J lost 1, with 13 bases in between. The CDR3 extends over 16 amino acids. Here the CDR3 reads CASSVEAGEVNYGYTF. CDR3 bases: TGTGCCAGCAGCGTAGAAGCTGGGGAGGTTAACTATGGCTACACCTTC.

There are a few counts of this clonotype. The genes are TRBV10-3 and TRBJ2-3, with TRBD1 matching over 9 bases. Germline V gene sequence: CDR1 ENHRY, CDR2 SYGVKD. This CDR3 comprises 14 residues. The V and J ends lost 6 bases and 8 bases, in that order; junction bases with no gene match: 9. The CDR3 sequence is CAISTPGQGVTQYF. In DNA form, the CDR3 reads TGTGCCATCAGCACCCCGGGACAGGGTGTTACGCAGTATTTT.

With respect to this clonotype: One end of the junction is discordant with germline, which a read error may explain. The V call is TRBV7-2, the J call TRBJ2-3, with D possibly matching TRBD2 (5 bases). This CDR3 has 14 residues. Germline-derived CDR1 and CDR2 are SGHTA and FQGNSA. The CDR3 is CASSLVLATDTRYF. CDR3 nucleotides: TGTGCCAGCAGCTTAGTCCTAGCAACAGATACGCGGTATTTT.

The chain combines TRBV6-2 or TRBV6-3 with TRBJ2-2, with 8 bases matching TRBD2. Germline V gene sequence: CDR1 MNHEY, CDR2 SVGEGT. Trimming removed 0 bases from V and 3 bases from J; junction bases left unmatched: 6. This CDR3 comprises 17 residues. For the CDR3, the DNA is TGTGCCAGCAGTTACTCTCGCGGGGGGCTGGACACCGGGGAGCTGTTTTTT. Protein: CASSYSRGGLDTGELFF.

The V gene is TRBV14, the J gene TRBJ1-2, with D unclear. CDR3 length: 13 amino acids. Germline V gene data show CDR1 as SGHDN and CDR2 as FVKESK. V gave up 4 bases and J gave up 4 bases, with 10 bases separating them. CDR3 residues: CASSPGRTYGYTF. CDR3 nucleotides: TGTGCCAGCAGCCCCGGACGGACCTATGGCTACACCTTC.

With regard to this clonotype: A much larger clone lies a single base off, so this may be a read error. CDR3 sequence reads: CASSPDTIEGYTF. CDR3 sequence (DNA): TGTGCCAGCAGTCCCGACACAATCGAGGGCTACACCTTC. The V gene is TRBV12-3 or TRBV12-4, the J gene TRBJ1-2; D gene unclear. The length of the CDR3 is 13 residues. V was trimmed by 5 bases and J by 8 bases, leaving 15 bases between them.

This clonotype was seen only a few times. The chain recombines TRBV20-1 with TRBJ2-6; D possibly corresponds to TRBD1 (6 bases). The CDR3 runs 19 residues. CDR1 and CDR2 (germline): DFQATT, SNEGSKA (reference sequence). Trimming left V 0 bases short and J 4 bases short, with 22 bases between. The CDR3 nucleotides are TGCAGTGCTAGAGATCAGGGGATAGGTGGATGGGCCGGGGCCAACGTCCTGACTTTC. As protein: CSARDQGIGGWAGANVLTF.

This clonotype was recorded a few times. This rearrangement joins TRBV7-2 to TRBJ2-3; the match to TRBD2 covers 12 bases. There are 20 residues in the CDR3. Trimming took 5 bases from V and 0 from J; bases not matched to a gene: 15. In germline, CDR1 is SGHTA, CDR2 FQGNSA. This CDR3 reads CASSPDYGLAGRTSTDTQYF. Written as DNA, the CDR3 is TGTGCCAGCAGCCCTGACTACGGACTAGCGGGGAGAACTAGCACAGATACGCAGTATTTT.

This clonotype appeared a few times. The chain uses TRBV6-5 and TRBJ2-3; maybe TRBD1 (7 bases). CDR1 is MNHEY and CDR2 is SVGAGI in the germline V gene. The CDR3 has 14 amino acids. The CDR3 here is CAAGRDSYTDTQYF. Written as DNA, the CDR3 is TGTGCAGCCGGGCGGGACAGTTACACAGATACGCAGTATTTT.

This clonotype has just a few counts. The chain combines TRBV4-1 with TRBJ1-4, with unresolved D. Trimming pared 8 bases from V and 0 bases from J, leaving 19 bases between. Per the germline V gene, CDR1 is MGHRA and CDR2 is YSYEKL. The CDR3 has 17 amino acids. DNA of the CDR3: TGCGCCAGCCGATTGCCCCCAGACCGCGCAACTAATGAAAAACTGTTTTTT. Translation: CASRLPPDRATNEKLFF.

This clonotype was counted a few times. The chain is built from TRBV7-9 and TRBJ1-2, with unresolved D. The germline V and J ends were trimmed by 3 bases and 1 base, with 6 bases remaining between them. Germline V gives CDR1 SEHNR, CDR2 FQNEAQ (reference sequence). This CDR3 contains 13 residues. This CDR3 is CASSFTVNYGYTF. Here the CDR3 DNA reads TGTGCCAGCAGCTTTACGGTTAACTATGGCTACACCTTC.

This clonotype was seen ten or more times. The chain links TRBV3-1 to TRBJ1-4, with D unresolved. Per germline, CDR1 LGHDT and CDR2 YNNKEL (reference sequence). Trimming removed 2 bases at V and 14 bases at J, with 9 bases between. The CDR3 is 11 amino acids. DNA for the CDR3: TGTGCCAGCAGCCAATTCGGTATGCTGTTTTTT. Encoded protein: CASSQFGMLFF. Looking up the rest from reference TRBV3-1 and TRBJ1-4 gives the full variable domain: DTAVSQTPKYLVTQMGNDKSIKCEQNLGHDTMYWYKQDSKKFLKIMFSYNNKELIINETVPNRFSPKSPDKAHLNLHINSLELGDSAVYFCASSQFGMLFFGSGTQLSVL.

This chain joins TRBV4-2 and TRBJ2-7; perhaps TRBD2 as D (5 bases). Per the germline V gene, CDR1 is LGHNA and CDR2 is YNFKEQ. Trimming removed 0 bases at V and 7 bases at J, with 19 bases between. CDR3 length equals 16 residues. The CDR3 reads CASSQELASLYNEQYF. CDR3 sequence (DNA): TGTGCCAGCAGCCAAGAGCTAGCCAGCCTCTACAATGAGCAGTACTTC.

This clonotype turned up a few times. The chain is built from TRBV12-3 or TRBV12-4 and TRBJ1-5; D is ambiguous. The V and J ends lost 4 bases and 7 bases respectively, with 8 bases between them. The CDR3 is 12 residues long. The DNA for the CDR3 is TGTGCCAGCAGTTCCCGTGGACAGCCCCAGCATTTT. This translates into CASSSRGQPQHF.

This clonotype was counted a few times. This chain links TRBV11-1 with TRBJ2-5; no firm D call. The germline CDR1 and CDR2 sequences are SGHAT and FQDESV (reference sequence). This CDR3 spans 13 amino acids. The V end lost 2 bases, the J end lost 3 bases, and 7 bases lay between the germline ends. As DNA, the CDR3 is TGTGCCAGCAGCTTAATGGCTAAAGAGACCCAGTACTTC. It encodes CASSLMAKETQYF.

This clonotype was seen ten or more times. V is TRBV20-1 and J is TRBJ1-1, with D tentatively TRBD1 (6 bases). The CDR3 is 14 residues long. The V and J ends lost 3 bases and 4 bases respectively, with 15 bases between them. CDR1 DFQATT and CDR2 SNEGSKA come from the germline V gene (reference sequence). The CDR3 spells CSARLGGVSTEAFF. CDR3 nucleotide sequence: TGCAGTGCTAGGTTAGGGGGAGTGAGCACTGAAGCTTTCTTT.